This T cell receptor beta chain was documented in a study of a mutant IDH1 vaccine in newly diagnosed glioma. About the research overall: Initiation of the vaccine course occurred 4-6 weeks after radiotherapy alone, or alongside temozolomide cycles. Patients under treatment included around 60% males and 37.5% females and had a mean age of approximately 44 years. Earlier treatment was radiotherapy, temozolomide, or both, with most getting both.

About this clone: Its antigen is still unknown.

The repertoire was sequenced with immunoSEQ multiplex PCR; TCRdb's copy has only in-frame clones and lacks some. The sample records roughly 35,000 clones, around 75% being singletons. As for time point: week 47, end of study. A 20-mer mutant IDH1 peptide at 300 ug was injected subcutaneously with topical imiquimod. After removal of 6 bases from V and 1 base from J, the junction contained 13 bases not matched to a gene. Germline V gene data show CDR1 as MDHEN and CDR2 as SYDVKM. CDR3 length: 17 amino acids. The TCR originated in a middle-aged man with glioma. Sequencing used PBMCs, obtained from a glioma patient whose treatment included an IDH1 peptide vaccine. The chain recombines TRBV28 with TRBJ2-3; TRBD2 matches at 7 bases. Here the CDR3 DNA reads TGTGCCAGCAGACCCAAGCGGGGAGGGAGGGGCACAGATACGCAGTATTTT. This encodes CASRPKRGGRGTDTQYF.